The clone carrying this T cell receptor beta chain was counted once. Its cognate antigen is unknown. This specimen belongs to a study of blood T cells in healthy people across ages. Whole-study findings and limits: Strongly correlated with naive T cell percentage was TCR beta diversity. PBMCs that were unsorted prevented a conclusive naive versus antigen-experienced comparison. Significant beta diversity loss was already apparent by age about 39, declining roughly linearly.

A second PCR, run for about 6 to 11 cycles, used a sample-barcoded 5' primer plus a J-beta primer mix. TCRdb processed the 5' RACE reads anew with MiXCR; each CDR3 protein has one entry. The profile shows about 1,400,000 distinct CDR3 sequences, approximately 59% of them singletons. The CDR3 consists of 16 residues. Trimming pared 1 base from V and 2 bases from J, leaving 11 bases between. Germline assignment: CDR1 MGHRA and CDR2 YSYEKL. The specimen was blood. The TCR comes from a man aged 18 to 30 in good health. V and J are TRBV4-1 and TRBJ2-2, with D perhaps given as TRBD1 or TRBD2 (6 bases each). The CDR3 nucleotides are TGCGCCAGCAGCCAAGGACCGGGGGCAAACACCGGGGAGCTGTTTTTT. Protein: CASSQGPGANTGELFF.